The T cell receptor beta chain described here comes from a study of T-cell reconstitution after alpha-beta-depleted transplantation in children. The CDR3 is 15 amino acids. V was shortened by 3 bases and J by 6 bases, with 14 bases between the two germline ends. From germline, CDR1 is MDHEN and CDR2 SYDVKM. Library preparation (for TCRbeta) was performed with unique molecular identifiers. In TCRdb, the PCR reads were re-called with MiXCR into one record per CDR3 protein. The sample lists approximately 590,000 distinct CDR3 sequences; approximately 10% were seen once. The specimen comprised PBMCs from the stem cell graft donor, sampled from the stem cell graft. This sequence joins TRBV28 and TRBJ2-2; D may be TRBD1 or TRBD2 (5 bases each). The source of this sequence is a human donor who donated a stem cell graft to a child with acute myeloid leukemia. The CDR3 region has the DNA TGTGCCAGCAGTTTGACCGGGGCGGCCCCCGGGGAGCTGTTTTTT. Translation gives CASSLTGAAPGELFF.